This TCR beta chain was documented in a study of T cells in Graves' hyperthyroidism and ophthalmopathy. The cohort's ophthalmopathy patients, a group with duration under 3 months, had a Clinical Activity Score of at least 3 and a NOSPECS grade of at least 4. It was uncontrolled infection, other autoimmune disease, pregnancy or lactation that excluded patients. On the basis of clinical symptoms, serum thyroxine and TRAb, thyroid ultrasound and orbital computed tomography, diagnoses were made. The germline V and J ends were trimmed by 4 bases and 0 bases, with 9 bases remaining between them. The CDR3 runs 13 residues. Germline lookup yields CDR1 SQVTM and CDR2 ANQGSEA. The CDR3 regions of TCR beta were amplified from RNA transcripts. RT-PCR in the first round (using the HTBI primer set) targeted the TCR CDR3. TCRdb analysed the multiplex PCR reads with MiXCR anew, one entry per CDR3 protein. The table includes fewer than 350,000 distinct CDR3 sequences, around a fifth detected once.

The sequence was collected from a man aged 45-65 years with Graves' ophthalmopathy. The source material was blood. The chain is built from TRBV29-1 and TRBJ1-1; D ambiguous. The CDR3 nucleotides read TGCAGCGTTGTATACCCCCTGAACACTGAAGCTTTCTTT. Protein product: CSVVYPLNTEAFF.